This TCR beta chain stems from a study of T cell changes during pregnancy in multiple sclerosis. Trimming removed 4 bases from V and 4 bases from J, with 8 bases in between. CDR1 MNHNS and CDR2 SASEGT come from the germline V gene. The CDR3 has 14 amino acids. Repertoires were generated with immunoSEQ multiplex PCR, while TCRdb's copy carries only in-frame clones and drops some. Of over 70,000 clones listed, over 80% are singletons. This clone was seen a few times. The specimen was peripheral blood, collected in the first trimester of pregnancy. The chain recombines TRBV6-1 with TRBJ1-6; TRBD1 might be the D (6 bases). The clonotype originates from a female donor with multiple sclerosis, enrolled in a pregnancy study. The CDR3 protein is CASSVTGYNSPLHF. DNA of the CDR3: TGTGCCAGCAGTGTCACAGGGTATAATTCACCCCTCCACTTT.